A selection of T cell receptor beta chains follows, all from one sample in a study of cytomegalovirus exposure and HLA in healthy donors. Assay: immunoSEQ multiplex PCR; the TCRdb copy retains only in-frame clones and omits some. The table records 140,000 or so clones, around four fifths of them present only once. The specimen was PBMCs. These receptors originate from a male donor in good health and CMV-seronegative. The CDR3 runs from the conserved cysteine through the conserved F or W. The D gene is left open where the match is weak. The size of a clone is reported for some rows only, either as once, few or many, or as a class for expanded clones.

clone_size	v_call	d_call	j_call	cdr3_aa	cdr3_nt
-	TRBV14	TRBD1	TRBJ2-7	CASSPYQGAFTLEQYF	TGTGCCAGCAGCCCCTACCAGGGGGCTTTTACCCTCGAGCAGTACTTC
-	TRBV7-2	TRBD2	TRBJ2-1	CASSMGLADEQFF	TGTGCCAGCAGTATGGGACTAGCAGATGAGCAGTTCTTC
-	TRBV4-2	-	TRBJ2-5	CASSQVYGDLQETQYF	TGTGCCAGCAGCCAAGTATACGGGGACTTACAAGAGACCCAGTACTTC
-	TRBV5-1	TRBD1	TRBJ2-5	CASSSGTGVETQYF	TGCGCCAGCAGCTCCGGGACAGGGGTTGAGACCCAGTACTTC
-	TRBV2	TRBD2	TRBJ2-3	CASSRLAGDTDTQYF	TGTGCCAGCAGTCGACTAGCGGGGGACACAGATACGCAGTATTTT
-	TRBV6-5	-	TRBJ2-7	CASSYNRDTDEQYF	TGTGCCAGCAGTTACAACCGGGACACAGACGAGCAGTACTTC
once	TRBV18	-	TRBJ2-7	CASAAQGGYEQYF	TGTGCCAGTGCCGCGCAGGGTGGGTACGAGCAGTACTTC
-	TRBV11-2	-	TRBJ1-1	CASSLGWAFEAFF	TGTGCCAGCAGCTTAGGATGGGCTTTTGAAGCTTTCTTT
-	TRBV19	-	TRBJ1-2	CASTLHTPYGYTF	TGTGCCAGTACTCTCCACACCCCATATGGCTACACCTTC
once	TRBV2	-	TRBJ2-1	CASSESYGEQFF	TGTGCCAGCAGTGAATCTTACGGGGAGCAGTTCTTC
once	TRBV5-4	-	TRBJ2-3	CASRDRNTDTQYF	TGTGCCAGCAGGGACAGAAACACAGATACGCAGTATTTT
-	TRBV5-4	-	TRBJ2-3	CASSLAGYTDTQYF	TGTGCCAGCAGCTTGGCGGGGTACACAGATACGCAGTATTTT
few	TRBV7-7	-	TRBJ2-5	CASSLVQGMETQYF	TGTGCCAGCAGCTTAGTGCAGGGTATGGAGACCCAGTACTTC
-	TRBV27	TRBD2	TRBJ2-1	CASSFSPLAGGPNEQFF	TGTGCCAGCAGTTTCTCCCCACTAGCGGGAGGGCCGAATGAGCAGTTCTTC
-	TRBV2	TRBD1	TRBJ2-7	CASSQDRSSSYEQYF	TGTGCCAGCAGCCAGGACAGGTCGAGCTCCTACGAGCAGTACTTC
-	TRBV14	-	TRBJ2-6	CASSQGGQTSGANVLTF	TGTGCCAGCAGCCAAGGTGGACAAACCTCTGGGGCCAACGTCCTGACTTTC
-	TRBV27	-	TRBJ2-5	CASSLLAEVETQYF	TGTGCCAGCAGTTTATTGGCTGAGGTTGAGACCCAGTACTTC
few	TRBV7-2	TRBD1	TRBJ1-2	CASSFRAIPRDRPNYGYTF	TGTGCCAGCAGCTTTAGGGCCATACCACGGGACAGGCCCAACTATGGCTACACCTTC
-	TRBV5-6	-	TRBJ1-3	CASSDGSLSSGNTIYF	TGTGCCAGCAGCGACGGGTCCTTGAGCTCTGGAAACACCATATATTTT
-	TRBV5-6	-	TRBJ2-7	CASSFRWHEQYF	TGTGCCAGCAGCTTCAGATGGCACGAGCAGTACTTC
many	TRBV7-9	-	TRBJ1-2	CASSKGLQANYGYTF	TGTGCCAGCAGCAAGGGACTTCAAGCTAACTATGGCTACACCTTC
-	TRBV19	-	TRBJ1-2	CASSISTGTSGYTF	TGTGCCAGTAGTATTTCCACAGGGACGAGTGGCTACACCTTC
-	TRBV15	-	TRBJ2-5	CATSRSQETQYF	TGTGCCACCAGCAGATCTCAAGAGACCCAGTACTTC
-	TRBV7-3	-	TRBJ2-5	CASSLAAGPNRGETQYF	TGTGCCAGCAGCTTGGCGGCAGGACCAAATAGGGGAGAGACCCAGTACTTC
-	TRBV11-2	-	TRBJ2-5	CASSLEVAAQETQYF	TGTGCCAGCAGCTTAGAAGTGGCGGCACAAGAGACCCAGTACTTC
-	TRBV28	TRBD1	TRBJ2-7	CASSPRQGRSYEQYF	TGTGCCAGCAGCCCCAGACAGGGTAGGTCCTACGAGCAGTACTTC
-	TRBV2	-	TRBJ1-1	CASSLANTEAFF	TGTGCCAGCAGTCTGGCGAACACTGAAGCTTTCTTT
once	TRBV7-2	TRBD2	TRBJ2-7	CASSSQREGPYEQYF	TGTGCCAGCAGCTCCCAGCGGGAGGGTCCCTACGAGCAGTACTTC
once	TRBV5-1	-	TRBJ2-5	CASSFGETQYF	TGCGCCAGCAGCTTCGGGGAGACCCAGTACTTC
-	TRBV19	-	TRBJ2-1	CASSISRDEQFF	TGTGCCAGTAGTATTTCCAGGGATGAGCAGTTCTTC
few	TRBV4-3	TRBD1	TRBJ2-7	CASSPGQGASNEQYF	TGCGCCAGCAGCCCGGGACAGGGGGCGAGTAACGAGCAGTACTTC
-	TRBV7-8	-	TRBJ1-3	CASAGGFGNTIYF	TGTGCCAGCGCGGGAGGGTTTGGAAACACCATATATTTT
-	TRBV5-4	TRBD2	TRBJ2-3	CASQSGGATDTQYF	TGTGCCAGTCAAAGCGGGGGGGCCACAGATACGCAGTATTTT
once	TRBV6-5	TRBD2	TRBJ2-7	CASRMSGTAGEQYF	TGTGCCAGCAGGATGAGCGGGACGGCGGGCGAGCAGTACTTC
-	TRBV9	-	TRBJ1-2	CASSVEGDNPAYGYTF	TGTGCCAGCAGCGTAGAGGGGGACAACCCCGCGTATGGCTACACCTTC
-	TRBV5-4	-	TRBJ2-5	CASSKSYLGGSGFQETQYF	TGTGCCAGCAGCAAATCTTACTTGGGGGGAAGTGGGTTTCAAGAGACCCAGTACTTC
-	TRBV18	TRBD1	TRBJ1-2	CASSPDRGNYGYTF	TGTGCCAGCTCACCGGACAGGGGGAACTATGGCTACACCTTC
-	TRBV6-1	-	TRBJ1-5	CASSAGGGGLYSNQPQHF	TGTGCCAGCAGTGCGGGTGGGGGAGGCCTATATAGCAATCAGCCCCAGCATTTT
-	TRBV5-1	-	TRBJ2-3	CASSLSQGGDTQYF	TGCGCCAGCAGCTTGAGTCAGGGGGGAGATACGCAGTATTTT
few	TRBV9	TRBD2	TRBJ2-3	CASSVALSGRPDTQYF	TGTGCCAGCAGCGTAGCTTTAAGCGGGAGACCAGATACGCAGTATTTT